Described below is a single T cell receptor (beta chain) sequence and its context. In this sample, this clonotype turned up a few times. Its antigen specificity is not known. No base-level quality is on record; no much larger clone is a single base apart. Libraries were prepared through 5' RACE. Instrument on record: Illumina HiSeq 2500. A second PCR of 7 to 11 cycles was run with a J-beta primer mix and a sample-barcoded 5' primer. A unique molecular identifier was introduced onto each TCR beta cDNA molecule by a template-switch 5' adaptor carrying 12 random nucleotides. Each sample yielded at least 2.5 million CDR3-containing paired-end reads. The Mint cDNA synthesis kit, primed by a TRBC-specific oligonucleotide, was used to synthesize first-strand cDNA from all RNA. After uracil-DNA glycosylase treatment, a first 18-cycle PCR used universal primers M1SS and BC2_uni_R on all cDNA. The original pipeline was this. For normalization, 1 million high-quality reads, each with a distinct molecular identifier, were randomly selected from each sample. Reads sharing molecular identifiers were discarded rather than binned into consensus sequences. MiTCR, run with a Q25 quality threshold and the strictest error-elimination algorithm, handled CDR3 identification, clonotype clustering and error correction. A nonparametric unseen species model with Euler transformation was used to estimate a lower bound on total TCR beta diversity. The public sequencing data were trimmed at Q25 with fastp and processed into clonotypes with MiXCR by TCRdb, which kept only in-frame beta chains. Merged by CDR3 protein, the rows form single entries marked with the most common genes and DNA. These V and J calls are TCRdb output, not the study's own analysis. The table for this sample lists hundreds of thousands of distinct CDR3 sequences; roughly 31% of them were counted only once. Roughly 14% of the sample rests with the top ten.

This entry belongs to a study of blood T cells in healthy people across ages (dated by TCRdb to about 2015). In the study overall: Template switching captured roughly one uniquely barcoded TCR beta cDNA molecule per two T cells in model experiments. To track age-related changes in TCR beta repertoire diversity, the study relied on deep sequencing normalized with unique cDNA molecular identifiers. Four age groups were formed from the donors: young (average approximately 17 years), middle-aged (more than 35), aged (62) and long-lived (around 82). To avoid experimental bias, donors of different ages were distributed randomly across sequencing lanes. Two additional independent replicas of 1 million unique cDNA reads from the same blood draw were analyzed for two donors (one aged 18 to 30 and one aged 80 or older).

Study-wide conclusions, independent of this receptor: Estimates of total diversity based on one million sequenced T cells were regarded as lower bounds and as underestimates. Compared with the aged group, the long-lived group had more naive CD4+ T cells, fewer expanded clones and increased TCR diversity, suggesting age selection. Conclusive comparison of naive and antigen-experienced compartments was prevented by the profiling of bulk unsorted PBMCs. As age increased, observed TCR beta diversity per million T cells dropped in a roughly linear way, and a significant reduction was already evident by age 40. A strong correlation was found between observed TCR beta diversity and the percentage of naive T cells measured by flow cytometry. Because the CMV infection status of the donors was unknown, age-related changes in expanded clonotypes may potentially have been confounded.

The roughly 37 donors, aged roughly 6 to 95 years, were systemically healthy Caucasian individuals from Russia. Each donor gave about 9.8 milliliters of peripheral blood, drawn into EDTA-treated Vacutainer tubes. Ficoll-Paque density-gradient centrifugation was used to isolate PBMCs, with at least 6.5 million per sample. Total RNA, at least 5.5 micrograms per sample, was extracted from PBMCs with Trizol reagent. Naive CD45RAhigh/CD27high T cell percentages were measured by flow cytometry on a PBMC aliquot from every donor. Trimming costs V 0 bases and J 3 bases, and their ends lie 12 bases apart. From the germline V gene, CDR1 is SGDLS and CDR2 is YYNGEE. The CDR3 measures 15 amino acids from cysteine to phenylalanine. The CDR3 DNA has 45 bases and is translated from base 1.

Sequenced sample: blood. This receptor chain uses TRBV9 and TRBJ1-1; the D gene is perhaps TRBD1, on 5 matching bases. The TCR comes from a woman at least 80 years old in good health. The nucleotide sequence is given as TGTGCCAGCAGCGTAGGAGCCCGAGGGGACACTGAAGCTTTCTTT. It codes for CASSVGARGDTEAFF. Extended through the reference TRBV9 and TRBJ1-1 proteins, this CDR3 yields the full variable domain: DSGVTQTPKHLITATGQRVTLRCSPRSGDLSVYWYQQSLDQGLQFLIQYYNGEERAKGNILERFSAQQFPDLHSELNLSSLELGDSALYFCASSVGARGDTEAFFGQGTRLTVV.